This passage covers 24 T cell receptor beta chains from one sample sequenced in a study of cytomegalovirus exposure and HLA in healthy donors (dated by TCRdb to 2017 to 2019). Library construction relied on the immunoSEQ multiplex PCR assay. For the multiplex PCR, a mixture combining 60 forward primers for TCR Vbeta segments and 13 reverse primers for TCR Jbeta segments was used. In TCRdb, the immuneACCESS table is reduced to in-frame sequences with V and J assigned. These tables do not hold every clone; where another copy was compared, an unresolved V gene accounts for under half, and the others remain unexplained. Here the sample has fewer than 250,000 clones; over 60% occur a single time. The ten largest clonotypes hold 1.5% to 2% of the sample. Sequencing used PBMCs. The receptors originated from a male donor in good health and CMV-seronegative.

The CDR3 nucleotides read TGCGCCAGCAGCGGATTGGGAGGTGCTAATGAAAAACTGTTTTTT. This sequence encodes CASSGLGGANEKLFF. This sequence joins TRBV4-3 and TRBJ1-4; D is uncertain. V was shortened by 5 bases and J by 3 bases, with 13 bases between the two germline ends. CDR1 LGHNA and CDR2 YSLEER come from the germline V gene. This CDR3 is 15 amino acids long.

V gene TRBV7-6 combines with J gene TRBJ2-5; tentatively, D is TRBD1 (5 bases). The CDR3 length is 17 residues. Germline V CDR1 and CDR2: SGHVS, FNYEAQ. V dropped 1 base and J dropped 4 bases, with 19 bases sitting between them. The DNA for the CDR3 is TGTGCCAGCAGCTTAGACGTGACAGAGAGTATACGAGAGACCCAGTACTTC. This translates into CASSLDVTESIRETQYF.

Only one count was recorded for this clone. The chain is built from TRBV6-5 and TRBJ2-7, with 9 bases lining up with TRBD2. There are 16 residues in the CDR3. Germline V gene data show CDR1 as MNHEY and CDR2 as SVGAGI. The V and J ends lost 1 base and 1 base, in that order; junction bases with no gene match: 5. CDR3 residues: CASSYFGGGVSYEQYF. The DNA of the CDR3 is TGTGCCAGCAGTTACTTTGGCGGGGGGGTATCCTACGAGCAGTACTTC.

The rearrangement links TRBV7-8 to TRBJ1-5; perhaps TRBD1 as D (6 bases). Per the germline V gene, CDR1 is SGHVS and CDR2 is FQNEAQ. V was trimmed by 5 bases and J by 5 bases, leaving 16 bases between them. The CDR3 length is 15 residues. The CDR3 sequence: CASSTQRTGYQPQHF. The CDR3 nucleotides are TGTGCCAGCAGCACACAACGCACAGGGTATCAGCCCCAGCATTTT.

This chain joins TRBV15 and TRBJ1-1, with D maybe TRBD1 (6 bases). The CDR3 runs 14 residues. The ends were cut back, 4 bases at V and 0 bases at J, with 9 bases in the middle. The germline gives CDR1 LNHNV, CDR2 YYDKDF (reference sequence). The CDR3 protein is CATSKGTLNTEAFF. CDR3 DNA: TGTGCCACCAGCAAGGGGACATTGAACACTGAAGCTTTCTTT.

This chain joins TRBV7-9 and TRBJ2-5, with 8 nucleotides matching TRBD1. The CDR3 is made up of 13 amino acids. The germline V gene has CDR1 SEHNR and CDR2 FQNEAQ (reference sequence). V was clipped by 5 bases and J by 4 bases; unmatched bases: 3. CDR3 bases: TGTGCCAGCAGCAAGACAGGGGCAGAGACCCAGTACTTC. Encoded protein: CASSKTGAETQYF.

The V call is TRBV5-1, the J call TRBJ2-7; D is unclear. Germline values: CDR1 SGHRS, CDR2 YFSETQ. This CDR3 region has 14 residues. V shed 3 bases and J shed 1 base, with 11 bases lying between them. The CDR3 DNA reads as TGCGCCAGCAGCTCGATACCCGGTTCCTACGAGCAGTACTTC. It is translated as CASSSIPGSYEQYF. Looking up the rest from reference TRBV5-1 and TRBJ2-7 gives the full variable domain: KAGVTQTPRYLIKTRGQQVTLSCSPISGHRSVSWYQQTPGQGLQFLFEYFSETQRNKGNFPGRFSGRQFSNSRSEMNVSTLELGDSALYLCASSSIPGSYEQYFGPGTRLTVT.

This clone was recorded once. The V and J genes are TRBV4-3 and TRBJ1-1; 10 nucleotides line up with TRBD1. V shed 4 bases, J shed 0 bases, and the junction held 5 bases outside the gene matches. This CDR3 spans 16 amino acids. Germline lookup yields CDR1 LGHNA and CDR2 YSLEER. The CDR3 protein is CASSRQGANMNTEAFF. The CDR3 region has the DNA TGCGCCAGCAGCCGACAGGGGGCAAACATGAACACTGAAGCTTTCTTT.

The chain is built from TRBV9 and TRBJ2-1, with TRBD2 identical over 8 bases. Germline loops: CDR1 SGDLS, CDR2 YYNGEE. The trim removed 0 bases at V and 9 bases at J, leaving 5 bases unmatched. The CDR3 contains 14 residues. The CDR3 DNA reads TGTGCCAGCAGCGTAGTCTGGACTAGCCGTGAGCAGTTCTTC. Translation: CASSVVWTSREQFF. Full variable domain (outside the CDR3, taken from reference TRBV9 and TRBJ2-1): DSGVTQTPKHLITATGQRVTLRCSPRSGDLSVYWYQQSLDQGLQFLIQYYNGEERAKGNILERFSAQQFPDLHSELNLSSLELGDSALYFCASSVVWTSREQFFGPGTRLTVL.

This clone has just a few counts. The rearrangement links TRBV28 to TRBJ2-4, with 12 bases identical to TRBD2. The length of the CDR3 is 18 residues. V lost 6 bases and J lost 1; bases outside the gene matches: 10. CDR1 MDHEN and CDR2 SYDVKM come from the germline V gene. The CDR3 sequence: CASSPGLAGGPAKNIQYF. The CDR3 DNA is TGTGCCAGCAGCCCCGGTCTAGCGGGAGGGCCTGCCAAAAACATTCAGTACTTC. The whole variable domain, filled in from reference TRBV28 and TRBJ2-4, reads DVKVTQSSRYLVKRTGEKVFLECVQDMDHENMFWYRQDPGLGLRLIYFSYDVKMKEKGDIPEGYSVSREKKERFSLILESASTNQTSMYLCASSPGLAGGPAKNIQYFGAGTRLSVL.

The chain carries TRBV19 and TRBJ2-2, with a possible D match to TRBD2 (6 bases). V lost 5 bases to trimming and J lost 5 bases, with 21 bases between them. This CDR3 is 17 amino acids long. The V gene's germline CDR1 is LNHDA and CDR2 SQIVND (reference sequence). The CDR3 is CASSPVGAGLLTGELFF. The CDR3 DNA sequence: TGTGCCAGTAGTCCCGTAGGAGCGGGCCTCCTTACCGGGGAGCTGTTTTTT.

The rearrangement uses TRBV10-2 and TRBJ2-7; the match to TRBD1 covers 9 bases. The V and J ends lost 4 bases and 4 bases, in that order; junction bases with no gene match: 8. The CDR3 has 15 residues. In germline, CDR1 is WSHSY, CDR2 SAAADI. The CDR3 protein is CASSGLQGAKYEQYF. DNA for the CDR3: TGCGCCAGCAGTGGGCTACAGGGGGCGAAGTACGAGCAGTACTTC.

The CDR3: CASSASRGGTYGYTF. DNA of the CDR3: TGTGCCAGCAGCGCGTCGAGGGGAGGGACCTATGGCTACACCTTC. This chain joins TRBV9 and TRBJ1-2; tentative D call: TRBD1 (5 bases). The CDR3 loop spans 15 amino acids. Trimming left V 3 bases short and J 4 bases short, with 16 bases between. CDR1 and CDR2 from the germline V gene are SGDLS and YYNGEE.

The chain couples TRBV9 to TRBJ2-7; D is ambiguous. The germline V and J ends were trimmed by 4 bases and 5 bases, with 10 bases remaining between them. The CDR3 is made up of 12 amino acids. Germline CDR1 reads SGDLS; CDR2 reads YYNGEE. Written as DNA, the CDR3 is TGTGCCAGCAGCTACAGTGGTCACGAGCAGTACTTC. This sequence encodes CASSYSGHEQYF.

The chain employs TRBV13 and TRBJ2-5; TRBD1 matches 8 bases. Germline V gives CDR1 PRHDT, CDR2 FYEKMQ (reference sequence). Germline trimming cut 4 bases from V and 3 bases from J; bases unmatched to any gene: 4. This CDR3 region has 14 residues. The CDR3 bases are TGTGCCAGCAGCTGGCAGGGGGCCAAAGAGACCCAGTACTTC. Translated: CASSWQGAKETQYF.

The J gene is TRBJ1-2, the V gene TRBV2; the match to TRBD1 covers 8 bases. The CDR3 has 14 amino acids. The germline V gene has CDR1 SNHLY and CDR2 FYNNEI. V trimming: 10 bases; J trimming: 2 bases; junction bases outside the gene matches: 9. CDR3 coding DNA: TGTGCCATCAGGGGGCCAAGTTTCAACTATGGCTACACCTTC. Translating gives CAIRGPSFNYGYTF.

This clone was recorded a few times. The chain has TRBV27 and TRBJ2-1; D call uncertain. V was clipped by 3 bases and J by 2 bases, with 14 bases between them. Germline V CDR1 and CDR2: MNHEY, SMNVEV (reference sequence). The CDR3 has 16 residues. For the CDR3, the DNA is TGTGCCAGCAGTTTGCGGCCAGCGCGGACCTACAATGAGCAGTTCTTC. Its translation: CASSLRPARTYNEQFF.

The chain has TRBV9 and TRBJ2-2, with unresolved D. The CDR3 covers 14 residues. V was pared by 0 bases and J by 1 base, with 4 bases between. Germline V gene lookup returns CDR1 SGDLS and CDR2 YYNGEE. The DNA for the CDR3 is TGTGCCAGCAGCGTAGCGGGGAACACCGGGGAGCTGTTTTTT. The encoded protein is CASSVAGNTGELFF.

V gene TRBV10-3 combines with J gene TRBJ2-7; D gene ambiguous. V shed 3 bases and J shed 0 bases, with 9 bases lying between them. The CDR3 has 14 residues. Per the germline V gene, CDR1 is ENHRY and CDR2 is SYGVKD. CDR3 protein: CAISDPPSSYEQYF. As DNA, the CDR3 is TGTGCCATCAGTGATCCACCGAGCTCCTACGAGCAGTACTTC.

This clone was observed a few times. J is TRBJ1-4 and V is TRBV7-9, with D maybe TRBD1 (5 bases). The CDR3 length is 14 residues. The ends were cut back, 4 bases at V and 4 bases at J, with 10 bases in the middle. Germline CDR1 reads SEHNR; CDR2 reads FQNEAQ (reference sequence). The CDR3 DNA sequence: TGTGCCAGCAGCTCCGGGACTTATAATGAAAAACTGTTTTTT. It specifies CASSSGTYNEKLFF.

In nucleotides, the CDR3 is TGTGCCAGCAGGCGAACCGGGACAGTAATGAACACTGAAGCTTTCTTT. It is translated as CASRRTGTVMNTEAFF. The chain links TRBV28 to TRBJ1-1, with 7 bases aligning to TRBD1. The CDR3 has 16 residues. Germline-derived CDR1 and CDR2 are MDHEN and SYDVKM. Trimming took 6 bases from V and 0 from J; bases not matched to a gene: 10. Looking up the rest from reference TRBV28 and TRBJ1-1 gives the full variable domain: DVKVTQSSRYLVKRTGEKVFLECVQDMDHENMFWYRQDPGLGLRLIYFSYDVKMKEKGDIPEGYSVSREKKERFSLILESASTNQTSMYLCASRRTGTVMNTEAFFGQGTRLTVV.

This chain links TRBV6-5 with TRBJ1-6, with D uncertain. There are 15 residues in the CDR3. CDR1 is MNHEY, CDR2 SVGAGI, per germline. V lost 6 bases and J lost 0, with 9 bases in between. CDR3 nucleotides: TGTGCCAGCAGGCTAACTGGCTCCTATAATTCACCCCTCCACTTT. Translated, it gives CASRLTGSYNSPLHF.

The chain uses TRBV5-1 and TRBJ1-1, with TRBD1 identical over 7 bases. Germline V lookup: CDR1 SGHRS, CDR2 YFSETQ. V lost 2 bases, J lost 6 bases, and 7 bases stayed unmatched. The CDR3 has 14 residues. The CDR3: CASSLQGLVAEAFF. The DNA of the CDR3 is TGCGCCAGCAGCTTACAGGGGTTGGTGGCTGAAGCTTTCTTT.

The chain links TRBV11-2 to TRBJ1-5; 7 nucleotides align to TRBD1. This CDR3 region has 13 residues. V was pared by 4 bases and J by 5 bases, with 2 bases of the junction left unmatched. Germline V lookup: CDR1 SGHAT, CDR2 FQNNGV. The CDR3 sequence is CASSWDSYQPQHF. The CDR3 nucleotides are TGTGCCAGCAGCTGGGACAGCTATCAGCCCCAGCATTTT.